This is a list of T cell receptor beta chains from one sample in a study of blood T cell repertoires in COVID-19. The data were produced by immunoSEQ multiplex PCR, yet TCRdb's version contains in-frame clones alone and is incomplete. The sample lists under 200,000 clones; under 90% were seen once. The sequencing sample was made of PBMCs or T cells enriched from blood (not recorded which). Receptor source: a man aged 50 to 60 who had recovered from COVID-19. CDR3s include the opening cysteine and the closing phenylalanine or tryptophan. The D gene is left open where the match is weak. Clone size is shown for a subset of rows, as once, few, many or a class of expanded clone.

- 15 TRBJ1-2 TRBV9 - TGTGCCAGCAGCGTAGATCAGGGTATACCCTATGGCTACACCTTC CASSVDQGIPYGYTF
- 14 TRBJ1-5 TRBV2 - TGTGCCAGCAGTGATTTGGTTCTAGGGGAGCCCCAGCATTTT CASSDLVLGEPQHF
- 14 TRBJ2-5 TRBV4-1 TRBD2 TGCGCCAGCAGCAGGAGCGGGACGAGAGAGACCCAGTACTTC CASSRSGTRETQYF
- 17 TRBJ2-3 TRBV27 TRBD2 TGTGCCAGCAGTTCCCGCTTGACTAGCGGGGGGTTCGATACGCAGTATTTT CASSSRLTSGGFDTQYF
- 16 TRBJ1-1 TRBV7-2 - TGTGCCAGCAGCCCTCGGGGGGCGGGCTCGAACACTGAAGCTTTCTTT CASSPRGAGSNTEAFF
- 16 TRBJ2-3 TRBV2 TRBD2 TGTGCCAGCACAGCTAGCGGGGGGGCCGGAACAGATACGCAGTATTTT CASTASGGAGTDTQYF
once 16 TRBJ2-7 TRBV2 - TGTGCCAGCAGTGAGGCAGGGGGTTGGGGAGGAGACGAGCAGTACTTC CASSEAGGWGGDEQYF
- 15 TRBJ2-5 TRBV4-3 TRBD1 TGCGCCAGCAGCCAAGAGGACAGGACCCAAGAGACCCAGTACTTC CASSQEDRTQETQYF
many 15 TRBJ1-5 TRBV2 TRBD1 TGTGCCAGCAGTGCCAGACAGGGATTGGGACAGCCCCAGCATTTT CASSARQGLGQPQHF
- 15 TRBJ1-4 TRBV3-1/TRBV3-2 TRBD1 TGTGCCAGCAGCCAACCGGGACAGGGAGGTGAAAAACTGTTTTTT CASSQPGQGGEKLFF
- 13 TRBJ2-7 TRBV5-1 TRBD1 TGCGCCAGCAGCTTCTCAGGGGGCTACGAGCAGTACTTC CASSFSGGYEQYF
- 16 TRBJ2-7 TRBV9 TRBD1 TGTGCCAGCAGCGTAGCTCAGGGACAGGGGAACGACGAGCAGTACTTC CASSVAQGQGNDEQYF
- 14 TRBJ1-1 TRBV5-8 - TGTGCCAGCAGTGGAAAGGGGGGGAGGACTGAAGCTTTCTTT CASSGKGGRTEAFF
- 12 TRBJ2-2 TRBV10-3 - TGTGCCATCATGGGAGCGACCGGGGAGCTGTTTTTT CAIMGATGELFF
- 19 TRBJ1-6 TRBV2 - TGTGCCAGCAGTACTCGCGCGGGTGGCAGCCAGTTGGGAAGTTCACCCCTCCACTTT CASSTRAGGSQLGSSPLHF
once 15 TRBJ2-3 TRBV27 - TGTGCCAGCAGTTTGGAGTGGGGGCGGGCAGATACGCAGTATTTT CASSLEWGRADTQYF